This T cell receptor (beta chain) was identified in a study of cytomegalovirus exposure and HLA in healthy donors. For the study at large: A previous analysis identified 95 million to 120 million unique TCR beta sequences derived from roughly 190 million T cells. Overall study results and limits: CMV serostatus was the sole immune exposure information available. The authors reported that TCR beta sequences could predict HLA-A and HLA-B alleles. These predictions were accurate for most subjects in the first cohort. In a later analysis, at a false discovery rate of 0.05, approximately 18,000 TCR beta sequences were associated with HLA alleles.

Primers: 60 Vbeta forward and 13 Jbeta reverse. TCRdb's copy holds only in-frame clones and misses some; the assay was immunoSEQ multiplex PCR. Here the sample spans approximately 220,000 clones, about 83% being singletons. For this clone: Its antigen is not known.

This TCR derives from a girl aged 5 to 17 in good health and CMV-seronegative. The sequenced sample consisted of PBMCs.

CDR3 coding DNA: TGTGCCAGTAGTATCCCGGGACAGGATTACGAGCAGTACTTC. It specifies CASSIPGQDYEQYF. The chain uses TRBV19 and TRBJ2-7, with 8 bases lining up with TRBD1. Germline assignment: CDR1 LNHDA and CDR2 SQIVND (reference sequence). Trimming cost V 3 bases and J 4 bases; bases outside gene matches: 5. The CDR3 is 14 amino acids.